The clone carrying this T cell receptor (beta chain) has ten or more counts. The V and J ends lost 0 bases and 10 bases, in that order; junction bases with no gene match: 4. The CDR3 has 12 amino acids. In germline, CDR1 is DFQATT, CDR2 SNEGSKA (reference sequence). TCRdb reprocessed the 5' RACE reads via MiXCR and lists one record per CDR3 protein. The table has more than 15,000 distinct CDR3 sequences, roughly 6.3% seen once. These data are taken from a study of spatial heterogeneity in lung cancer. Study-level background: The authors sequenced available follow-up PBMC samples, taken a median of around two years after resection. Compared with alpha-chain sequences, beta-chain sequences were consistently detected in greater numbers. Each distinct TCR and UMI combination averaged more than ten appearances in raw reads.

Time point in this sample: blood at routine non-recurrence follow-up after resection. Without sorting, whole RNA was sequenced from tumor, nontumor lung or frozen PBMC. The chain links TRBV20-1 to TRBJ1-1; 8 bases align to TRBD1. Specimen: PBMCs, collected at follow-up. This clonotype was obtained from a male donor with early-stage non-small cell lung cancer. This chain's CDR3 is CSARDIGQGAFF. The CDR3 DNA follows: TGCAGTGCTAGAGATATCGGACAGGGAGCTTTCTTT.